Detailed here is one TCR beta chain. The antigen is unknown. TCRdb called the 5' RACE reads again in MiXCR, with one record for every CDR3 protein. The table lists about 290,000 distinct CDR3 sequences, roughly 18% of them singletons, with more than 20% in the top ten. The CDR3 sequence is 14 residues long. V gave up 2 bases and J gave up 4 bases; unmatched junction bases: 2. This record belongs to a study of T-cell memory formation after mild COVID-19. As for the study in general: TCR clusters mostly belonged to single donors. Points from the study as a whole: CM and EM subsets held most contracting CD4+ clones; EMRA held CD8+ ones. Certain responding clones were present in pre-infection memory, suggesting participation of cross-reactive memory.

The chain carries TRBV23-1 and TRBJ1-5; the match to TRBD1 covers 7 bases. TRBV23-1 is classed as an ORF, of uncertain function. The sequenced sample was PBMCs or a T cell subset sorted from them (not recorded which). The sequence was collected from a man younger than 35 who had mild COVID-19 (a few samples of this study predate the infection). Cell type and time point are not known. The CDR3 reads CASSQGQVNQPQHF. DNA of the CDR3: TGCGCCAGCAGTCAAGGACAGGTGAATCAGCCCCAGCATTTT.